The T cell receptor (beta chain) described here comes from a study of identifying expanded T cells in peripheral blood (dated by TCRdb to the late 2010s). Broadly, across the study: Technical replicates were generated by sequencing separate aliquots of the same genomic DNA pool, and four replicates were compared pairwise.

General conclusions and limits of the study: About 1.1 differentially abundant clones were flagged by the binomial model between technical replicates, whereas about 15 and 18 were flagged over approximately two weeks and four weeks, respectively. Across all healthy donors, variance in clone template counts between two-week samples was found to increase significantly with total template count. Across all healthy-donor time intervals, the beta-binomial model significantly lowered both the number of clones called differentially abundant and the false-positive rate. The authors expected biological variance in healthy repertoires might increase further over much longer intervals such as months to years.

Sequences LGHNA (CDR1) and YNFKEQ (CDR2) are obtained from the germline V gene. The CDR3 starts with the cysteine, ends with the phenylalanine, and has 16 residues. Only the CDR3 region is kept as DNA, spanning 48 bases read in frame from base 1. V gives up 1 base and J gives up 0 bases, and the segment between their germline ends measures 12 bases. Comments on this clone: Its recognized antigen is unknown. Nothing much larger sits one base from this clone, and base qualities are not available.

TCRbeta CDR3 regions were profiled with the immunoSEQ Assay using bias-controlled multiplex PCR amplification of genomic DNA. On the study's bioinformatics: The absolute abundance of each unique TCRbeta CDR3 region was quantified after sequences were collapsed and filtered. Differential abundance was assessed using a binomial (Fisher-equivalent) model and a beta-binomial model in which time-dependent variance fitted from healthy donors was added. Clones with fewer than 5 combined templates were removed, and differential abundance was called for clones with a Benjamini-Hochberg FDR below 0.01. The form v = (b*log(k)+a)^2 was used to model beta-binomial variance as a function of total template count across the two samples. Here the immuneACCESS table is served through TCRdb, limited to in-frame sequences with V and J called. Missing clones are a known gap in these copies; in checked studies unresolved V genes cover under half, and the rest lacks a known reason. D and trimming were read from the DNA, whereas the V and J calls and clone size are those reported in that table. Counted in this sample were around 81,000 clones; about 88% of them appeared once. The ten largest clones represent roughly 4.1% of the sample.

No immune events such as infections were documented for the healthy donors during the collection period. Time-dependent variance in a beta-binomial model of T-cell clone differential abundance was calibrated using healthy-donor blood repertoires as a training cohort. The training cohort comprised approximately ten healthy donors, 3 female and 7 male. On average the donors were around 41 years old, and their ages spanned about 25 to 64 years. Obtained from a commercial supplier, whole blood was collected from each healthy donor at three time points set two to three weeks apart. For immunosequencing, genomic DNA was extracted from unsorted whole blood.

Sequencing used blood. This sequence originates from a person between 18 and 75 years old in good health. Recombination joined TRBV4-2 with TRBJ1-1; the D gene assignment is ambiguous. CDR3 reads: CASSQVASQLNTEAFF. The DNA sequence is TGTGCCAGCAGCCAAGTGGCTTCACAGTTGAACACTGAAGCTTTCTTT.